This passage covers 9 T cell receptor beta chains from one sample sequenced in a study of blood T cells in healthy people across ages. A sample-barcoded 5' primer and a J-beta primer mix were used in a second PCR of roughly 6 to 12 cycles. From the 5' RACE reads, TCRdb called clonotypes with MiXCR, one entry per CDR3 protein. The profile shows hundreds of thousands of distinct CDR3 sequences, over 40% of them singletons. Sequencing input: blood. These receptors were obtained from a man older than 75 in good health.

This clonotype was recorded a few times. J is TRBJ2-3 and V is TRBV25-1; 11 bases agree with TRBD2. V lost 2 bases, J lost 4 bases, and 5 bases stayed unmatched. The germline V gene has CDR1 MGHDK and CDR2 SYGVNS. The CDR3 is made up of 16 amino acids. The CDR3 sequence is CASSESTSGSSDTQYF. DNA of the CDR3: TGTGCCAGCAGTGAAAGTACTAGCGGGAGTTCAGATACGCAGTATTTT.

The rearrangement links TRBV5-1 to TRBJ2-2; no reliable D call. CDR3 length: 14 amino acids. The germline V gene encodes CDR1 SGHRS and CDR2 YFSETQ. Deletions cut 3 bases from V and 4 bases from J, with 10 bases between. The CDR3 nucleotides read TGCGCCAGCAGCTCCCAGAGCCGCACCGGGGAGCTGTTTTTT. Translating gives CASSSQSRTGELFF.

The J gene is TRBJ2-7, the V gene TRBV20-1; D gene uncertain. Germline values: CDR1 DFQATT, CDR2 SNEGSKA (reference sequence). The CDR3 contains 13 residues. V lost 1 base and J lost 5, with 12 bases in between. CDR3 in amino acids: CSARAQQWDEQYF. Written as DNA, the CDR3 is TGCAGTGCTAGAGCCCAGCAATGGGACGAGCAGTACTTC.

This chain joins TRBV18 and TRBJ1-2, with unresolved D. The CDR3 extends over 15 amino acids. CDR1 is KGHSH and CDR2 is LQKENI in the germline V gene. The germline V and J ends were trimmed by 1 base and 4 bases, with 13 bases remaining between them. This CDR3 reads CASSPQGSDLYGYTF. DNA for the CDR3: TGTGCCAGCTCACCACAGGGCAGCGACCTCTATGGCTACACCTTC.

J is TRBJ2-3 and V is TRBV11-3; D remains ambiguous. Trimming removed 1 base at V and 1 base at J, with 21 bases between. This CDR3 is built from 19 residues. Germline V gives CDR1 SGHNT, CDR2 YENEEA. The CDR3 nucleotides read TGTGCCAGCAGCTTAGGACGGCTCTGGAAGCGTACACGCACAGATACGCAGTATTTT. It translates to CASSLGRLWKRTRTDTQYF.

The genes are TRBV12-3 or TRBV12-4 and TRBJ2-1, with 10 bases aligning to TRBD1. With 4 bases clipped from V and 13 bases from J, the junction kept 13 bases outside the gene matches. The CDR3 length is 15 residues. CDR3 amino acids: CASSWAPTGGEAQFF. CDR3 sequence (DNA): TGTGCCAGCAGTTGGGCCCCGACAGGGGGCGAGGCCCAGTTCTTC.

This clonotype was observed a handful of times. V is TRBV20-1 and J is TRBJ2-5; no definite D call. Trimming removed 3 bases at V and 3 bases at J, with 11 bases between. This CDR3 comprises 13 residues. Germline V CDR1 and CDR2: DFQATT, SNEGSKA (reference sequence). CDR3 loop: CSASPPGKETQYF. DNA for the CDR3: TGCAGTGCTAGTCCACCAGGAAAAGAGACCCAGTACTTC.

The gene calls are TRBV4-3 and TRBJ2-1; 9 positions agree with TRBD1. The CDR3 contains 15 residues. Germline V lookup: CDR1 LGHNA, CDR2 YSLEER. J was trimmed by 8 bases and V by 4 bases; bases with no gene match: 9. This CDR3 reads CASSPFGQGLHEQFF. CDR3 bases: TGCGCCAGCAGCCCTTTTGGACAGGGGTTGCATGAGCAGTTCTTC.

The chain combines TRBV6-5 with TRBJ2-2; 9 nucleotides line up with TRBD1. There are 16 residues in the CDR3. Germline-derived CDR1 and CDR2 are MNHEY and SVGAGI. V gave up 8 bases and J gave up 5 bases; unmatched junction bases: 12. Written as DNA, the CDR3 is TGTGCCAGCTCCCTAACAGGGGGCAGTAGGACCGGGGAGCTGTTTTTT. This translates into CASSLTGGSRTGELFF.